These T cell receptor beta chains were read from a single sample in a study of shared clonotypes between healthy human individuals. Some clones are missing from TCRdb's copy, which holds only in-frame ones; the method was immunoSEQ multiplex PCR. The table records about 980,000 clones, more than 75% of them present only once. The source material was memory CD4+ T cells sorted from blood. The receptor source for this set is a man aged 18 to 35 in good health. The CDR3 runs from the conserved cysteine through the conserved F or W. D genes are given only for firm matches. Expanded clones get a size class; other rows say once, few or many, or leave the size out.

j_gene	abundance	v_gene	d_gene	CDR3nt	CDR3aa
TRBJ2-3	.	TRBV7-3	.	TGTGCCAGCAGCTTAACCCAGGGGGGAAATACGCAGTATTTT	CASSLTQGGNTQYF
TRBJ2-2	.	TRBV5-1	TRBD1	TGCGCCAGCAGCTTGGGGGCTGGGACAGGGAACACCGGGGAGCTGTTTTTT	CASSLGAGTGNTGELFF
TRBJ2-2	few	TRBV11-2	TRBD2	TGTGCCAGCAGCGTATTAGCGGGTGGGGCCGGGGAGCTGTTTTTT	CASSVLAGGAGELFF
TRBJ1-5	.	TRBV27	TRBD1	TGTGCCAGCAGTTTCGGACAGGGTAATCAGCCCCAGCATTTT	CASSFGQGNQPQHF
TRBJ1-1	.	TRBV29-1	.	TGCAGCGTTGGGACCCTATTGAACACTGAAGCTTTCTTT	CSVGTLLNTEAFF
TRBJ1-2	.	TRBV6-1	.	TGTGCCAGCAGTGAAGAGGTAGGGAAAGGCTACACCTTC	CASSEEVGKGYTF
TRBJ2-4	.	TRBV5-1	.	TGCGCCAGCAGCCCTGGGATGGACTTAGCCAAAAACATTCAGTACTTC	CASSPGMDLAKNIQYF
TRBJ1-5	.	TRBV4-3	.	TGCGCCAGCAGCCAAGATGGGGGGAGTCAGCCCCAGCATTTT	CASSQDGGSQPQHF
TRBJ2-7	.	TRBV30	.	TGTGCCTGGGTAGGGGGGGGATACGAGCAGTACTTC	CAWVGGGYEQYF
TRBJ1-5	.	TRBV2	.	TGTGCCAGCAGGGCGGAAGGCAATCAGCCCCAGCATTTT	CASRAEGNQPQHF
TRBJ1-2	once	TRBV27	.	TGTGCCAGCAGTTCGGTCAGAAAGCATGGCTACACCTTC	CASSSVRKHGYTF